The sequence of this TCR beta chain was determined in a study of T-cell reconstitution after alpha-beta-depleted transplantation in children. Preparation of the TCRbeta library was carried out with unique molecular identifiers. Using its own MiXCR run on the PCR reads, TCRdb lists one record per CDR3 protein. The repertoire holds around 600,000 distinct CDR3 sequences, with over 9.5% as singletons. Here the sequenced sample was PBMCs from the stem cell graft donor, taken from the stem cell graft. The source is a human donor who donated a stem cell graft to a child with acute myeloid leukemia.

CDR3 DNA: TGTGCCATCAGTGGCAGGGGTGAGGGCAATCAGCCCCAGCATTTT. Its translation: CAISGRGEGNQPQHF. The rearrangement links TRBV10-3 to TRBJ1-5, with D perhaps TRBD1 (6 bases). The CDR3 is 15 amino acids. V gave up 4 bases and J gave up 2 bases, with 12 bases separating them. Germline assignment: CDR1 ENHRY and CDR2 SYGVKD.